These 4 T cell receptor beta chains were sequenced from one sample in a study of cytomegalovirus exposure and HLA in healthy donors. Repertoires were generated with immunoSEQ multiplex PCR, while TCRdb's copy carries only in-frame clones and drops some. Of 65,000 to 95,000 clones listed, approximately 95% are singletons. The specimen was PBMCs. These receptors were taken from a man younger than 35 in good health and CMV-seronegative.

The CDR3 reads CASSERERLNEKLFF. Here the CDR3 DNA reads TGTGCCAGCTCTGAGAGGGAACGGTTAAATGAAAAACTGTTTTTT. The J gene is TRBJ1-4, the V gene TRBV19; D gene unclear. The length of the CDR3 is 15 residues. Trimming stripped 9 bases from V and 5 bases from J, with 19 bases between. Germline values: CDR1 LNHDA, CDR2 SQIVND (reference sequence).

The J gene is TRBJ1-2, the V gene TRBV25-1, with TRBD1 as a possible D gene (6 bases). Germline V CDR1 and CDR2: MGHDK, SYGVNS. This CDR3 has 13 amino acids. V was pared by 2 bases and J by 4 bases, with 8 bases between. This CDR3 reads CASSERTAYGYTF. CDR3 nucleotides: TGTGCCAGCAGTGAAAGGACAGCCTATGGCTACACCTTC.

V and J are TRBV4-3 and TRBJ2-1; TRBD1 is a possible D gene (5 bases). The length of the CDR3 is 15 residues. Trimming pared 0 bases from V and 6 bases from J, leaving 12 bases between. CDR1 is LGHNA, CDR2 YSLEER, per germline. The CDR3 spells CASSQEGARGNEQFF. The CDR3 DNA reads as TGCGCCAGCAGCCAAGAAGGTGCTAGGGGCAATGAGCAGTTCTTC.

The rearrangement uses TRBV4-3 and TRBJ2-2; tentatively, D is TRBD1 (5 bases). This CDR3 comprises 14 residues. With 1 base removed from V and 5 bases from J, the gap between germline ends came to 8 bases. Germline values: CDR1 LGHNA, CDR2 YSLEER. CDR3 sequence (DNA): TGCGCCAGCAGCCAAGGCTCAGGGACCGGGGAGCTGTTTTTT. Its protein product is CASSQGSGTGELFF.